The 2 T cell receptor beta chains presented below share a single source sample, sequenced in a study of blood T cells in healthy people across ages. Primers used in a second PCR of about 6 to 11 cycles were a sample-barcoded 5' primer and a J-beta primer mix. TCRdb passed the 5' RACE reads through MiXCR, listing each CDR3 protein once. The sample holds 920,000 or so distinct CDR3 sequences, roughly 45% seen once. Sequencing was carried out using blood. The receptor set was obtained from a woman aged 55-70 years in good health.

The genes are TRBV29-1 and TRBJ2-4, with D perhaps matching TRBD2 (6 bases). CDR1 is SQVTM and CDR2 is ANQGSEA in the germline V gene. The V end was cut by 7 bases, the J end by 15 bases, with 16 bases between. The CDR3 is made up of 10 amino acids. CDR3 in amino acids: CSGGILQRYF. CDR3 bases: TGCAGCGGCGGGATCCTACAGCGGTACTTC.

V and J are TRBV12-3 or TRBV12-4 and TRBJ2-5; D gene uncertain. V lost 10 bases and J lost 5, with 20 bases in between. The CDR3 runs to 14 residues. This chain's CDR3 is CANSYSNSGETQYF. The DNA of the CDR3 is TGTGCCAACAGCTACTCTAACTCCGGGGAGACCCAGTACTTC.